A selection of T cell receptor beta chains follows, all from one sample in a study of blood T cell repertoires in COVID-19. TCRdb's copy holds only in-frame clones and misses some; the assay was immunoSEQ multiplex PCR. The sample shows 250,000 or so clones, about 87% of them seen only once. Sequencing was done on a sample of PBMCs or T cells enriched from blood (not recorded which). Source of these receptors: a woman between 50 and 59 years old who had recovered from COVID-19. Both conserved end residues are part of each CDR3. The D gene is left open where the match is weak. Rows give clone size only sometimes, using once, few, many, or a class for an expanded clone.

DNA | CDR3 | size | J | V | D
TGTGCCAGCAGTTACGGGCGGGATGGAGATACGCAGTATTTT | CASSYGRDGDTQYF | once | TRBJ2-3 | TRBV6-5 | -
TGTGCCAGCAGTGAATCTAAACTTTTACAAGAGACCCAGTACTTC | CASSESKLLQETQYF | - | TRBJ2-5 | TRBV25-1 | -
TGTGCCAGCAGCCCGCGACTAACAGATACGCAGTATTTT | CASSPRLTDTQYF | - | TRBJ2-3 | TRBV3-1/TRBV3-2 | -
TGCGCCAGCAGCCCTCAGGTCGAGACCCAGTACTTC | CASSPQVETQYF | - | TRBJ2-5 | TRBV5-1 | -
TGTGCCAGCAAGCCTAGGACTAGCGGGGCAGGGGATACGCAGTATTTT | CASKPRTSGAGDTQYF | - | TRBJ2-3 | TRBV2 | TRBD2
TGTGCCAGCGGGGACAGGGGGCATGATGGCTACACCTTC | CASGDRGHDGYTF | - | TRBJ1-2 | TRBV7-8 | TRBD1
TGTGCCAGCAGCCTTCCTAGGGGCGGGAGTTTCAAGACCCAGTACTTC | CASSLPRGGSFKTQYF | - | TRBJ2-5 | TRBV6-2/TRBV6-3 | TRBD2
TGTGCCAGCAGTTTAATTCCAGCGGGGGTCGAGAATACGCAGTATTTT | CASSLIPAGVENTQYF | - | TRBJ2-3 | TRBV6-5 | TRBD2
TGTGCCATCACCCCGGACAGGAACACTGAAGCTTTCTTT | CAITPDRNTEAFF | - | TRBJ1-1 | TRBV10-3 | -
TGTGCCAGCAGCTTGATGACTAGCGGCCCTCTTAGGGAGCAGTACTTC | CASSLMTSGPLREQYF | - | TRBJ2-7 | TRBV5-6 | TRBD2
TGTGCCAGCAGCTTAGGCAGGGGGCCCGATCAGCCCCAGCATTTT | CASSLGRGPDQPQHF | - | TRBJ1-5 | TRBV7-2 | TRBD1
TGTGCCATCAGAGGGACTAGCGGGAGCTCCTACGAGCAGTACTTC | CAIRGTSGSSYEQYF | - | TRBJ2-7 | TRBV10-3 | TRBD2
TGTGCCAGCAGCCTCGCGGCTTACTACAATGAGCAGTTCTTC | CASSLAAYYNEQFF | - | TRBJ2-1 | TRBV14 | -
TGTGCCTGGAGTTTAACTCGCAGGGGGCACGACGAGCAGTACTTC | CAWSLTRRGHDEQYF | - | TRBJ2-7 | TRBV30 | TRBD1
TGTGCCAGCAGTCAGACAGGGGGCACTGAAGCTTTCTTT | CASSQTGGTEAFF | few | TRBJ1-1 | TRBV2 | TRBD1
TGCGCCAGCAGTCCAAGACAGGACCTAGCCAAAAACATTCAGTACTTC | CASSPRQDLAKNIQYF | - | TRBJ2-4 | TRBV5-1 | -
TGTGCCAGCAGCGGTAAGACAGGACACACTGAAGCTTTCTTT | CASSGKTGHTEAFF | once | TRBJ1-1 | TRBV5-5 | -
TGTGCCAGCTCACCGATTGGACGGGGGTTGGAGCCCCAGCATTTT | CASSPIGRGLEPQHF | - | TRBJ1-5 | TRBV18 | -
TGTGCCAGTAGTATCTCCGGGACAGGGGAGTACGAGCAGTACTTC | CASSISGTGEYEQYF | - | TRBJ2-7 | TRBV19 | TRBD1
TGTGCCAGTACCGAGAGGACAGTCACAGATACGCAGTATTTT | CASTERTVTDTQYF | - | TRBJ2-3 | TRBV19 | -
TGTGCCAGCAGCCAGGCAGGGGGACACTATGGCTACACCTTC | CASSQAGGHYGYTF | - | TRBJ1-2 | TRBV3-1/TRBV3-2 | TRBD1
TGTGCCAGCAGCCAACTAGCGGGAGTAGGCGACGAGCAGTACTTC | CASSQLAGVGDEQYF | - | TRBJ2-7 | TRBV5-4 | TRBD2
TGCAGCGTTGCGGCGGGAGGGCCCAACGAGCAGTACTTC | CSVAAGGPNEQYF | - | TRBJ2-7 | TRBV29-1 | TRBD2
TGCGCCAGCGAAGCCCGAAGCGGGAGGGCCGCAGATACGCAGTATTTT | CASEARSGRAADTQYF | - | TRBJ2-3 | TRBV5-1 | TRBD2
TGTGCCAGCGAGAAACACAAGACTAGCGGGAGGGATAGCTCCTACAATGAGCAGTTCTTC | CASEKHKTSGRDSSYNEQFF | once | TRBJ2-1 | TRBV2 | TRBD2
TGTGCCTGGAGTTCGGGGTCCACTGGCTACACCTTC | CAWSSGSTGYTF | - | TRBJ1-2 | TRBV30 | -
TGTGCCAGCAGCTTCTCAGGGAGGGGGGAAAGCACAGATACGCAGTATTTT | CASSFSGRGESTDTQYF | once | TRBJ2-3 | TRBV7-9 | -
TGTGCCAGCAGCTTAACAAGGGGTCAGCCCCAGCATTTT | CASSLTRGQPQHF | - | TRBJ1-5 | TRBV7-2 | -
TGTGCTAGTGGTTTGTCTACTCGGGAGCAGTACTTC | CASGLSTREQYF | - | TRBJ2-7 | TRBV12-5 | -
TGTGCCAGCAGCGTAGACCGGGACAGGGGCTGGAATTCACCCCTCCACTTT | CASSVDRDRGWNSPLHF | - | TRBJ1-6 | TRBV9 | TRBD1
TGTGCCAGCTCACCGAACCGACAGGGGGCGAGCACTGAAGCTTTCTTT | CASSPNRQGASTEAFF | few | TRBJ1-1 | TRBV18 | TRBD1
TGTGCCAGCTCACCCCTGGGCCTCTATGGCTACACCTTC | CASSPLGLYGYTF | - | TRBJ1-2 | TRBV18 | -
TGTGCCAGCTCACCACCGGGACTGACCGTCTCTGGAAACACCATATATTTT | CASSPPGLTVSGNTIYF | - | TRBJ1-3 | TRBV18 | -
TGTGCCAGCAGCCAAACCTCGACAGGGGGTGGCTACACCTTC | CASSQTSTGGGYTF | - | TRBJ1-2 | TRBV3-1/TRBV3-2 | TRBD1
TGTGCCAGCAGCCCTCGACAGGCCGGCAATCAGCCCCAGCATTTT | CASSPRQAGNQPQHF | - | TRBJ1-5 | TRBV7-2 | -
TGTGCCAGCAGCTCTTACAGACACTCCTACAATGAGCAGTTCTTC | CASSSYRHSYNEQFF | - | TRBJ2-1 | TRBV11-2 | -
TGTGCCAGCAGTGAAGAGCGGCCCAACCCTGCAACTAATGAAAAACTGTTTTTT | CASSEERPNPATNEKLFF | - | TRBJ1-4 | TRBV6-1 | -
TGTGCCGCTCGACAGGGGACGATAAGCAATCAGCCCCAGCATTTT | CAARQGTISNQPQHF | - | TRBJ1-5 | TRBV30 | TRBD1
TGTGCCAGCGAGGAGGGAGTCTCGTACGAGCAGTACTTC | CASEEGVSYEQYF | - | TRBJ2-7 | TRBV28 | -
TGTGCCAGCAGCTTACTAGCGGGAGTCGGTAACACCGGGGAGCTGTTTTTT | CASSLLAGVGNTGELFF | - | TRBJ2-2 | TRBV11-2 | TRBD2
TGTGCCAGCAGCGCCCGGGACAGCCTAACTGAAGCTTTCTTT | CASSARDSLTEAFF | once | TRBJ1-1 | TRBV11-2 | TRBD1
TGTGCCAGCAGCACATCATGGACTAGCGGGAACACCGGGGAGCTGTTTTTT | CASSTSWTSGNTGELFF | - | TRBJ2-2 | TRBV7-9 | TRBD2
TGTGCCAGCAGCCCACCGTCAGGTATCGCTGAAGCTTTCTTT | CASSPPSGIAEAFF | - | TRBJ1-1 | TRBV7-9 | -
TGTGCCAGCAGCCCAGGACAGGGGTTCTACGAGCAGTACTTC | CASSPGQGFYEQYF | - | TRBJ2-7 | TRBV7-6 | TRBD1
TGTGCCAGCTCACCAAAGGGACAGGGAAATCAGCCCCAGCATTTT | CASSPKGQGNQPQHF | - | TRBJ1-5 | TRBV18 | TRBD1
TGTGCCAGCAGCAGTCGGGACAGCCATCCCTACGAGCAGTACTTC | CASSSRDSHPYEQYF | - | TRBJ2-7 | TRBV7-9 | TRBD1
TGTGCCAGCAGCTTATTATCGGGACAAGGGCGAGCTTTCTTT | CASSLLSGQGRAFF | - | TRBJ1-1 | TRBV7-2 | -
TGTGCCAGCAGCCAACAAGCGAGGGGGCCCGCCTACGAGCAGTACTTC | CASSQQARGPAYEQYF | - | TRBJ2-7 | TRBV3-1/TRBV3-2 | TRBD1
TGCGCCAGCAGTAAAGCGGGAAACTACGAGCAGTACTTC | CASSKAGNYEQYF | few | TRBJ2-7 | TRBV5-1 | TRBD2